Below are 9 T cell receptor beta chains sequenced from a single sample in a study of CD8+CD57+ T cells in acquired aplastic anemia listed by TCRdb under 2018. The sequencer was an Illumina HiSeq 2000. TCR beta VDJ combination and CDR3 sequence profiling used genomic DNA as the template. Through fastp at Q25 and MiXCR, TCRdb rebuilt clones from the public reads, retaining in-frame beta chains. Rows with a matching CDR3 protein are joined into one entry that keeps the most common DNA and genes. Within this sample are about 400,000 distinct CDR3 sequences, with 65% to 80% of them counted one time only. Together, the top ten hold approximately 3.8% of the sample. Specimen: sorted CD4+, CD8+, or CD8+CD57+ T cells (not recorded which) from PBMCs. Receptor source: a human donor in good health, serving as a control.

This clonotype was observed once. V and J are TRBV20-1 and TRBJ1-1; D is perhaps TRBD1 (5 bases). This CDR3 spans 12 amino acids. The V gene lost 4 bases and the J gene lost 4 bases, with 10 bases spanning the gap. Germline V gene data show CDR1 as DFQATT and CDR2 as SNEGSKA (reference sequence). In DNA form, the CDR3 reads TGCAGTGCTACGACAGAAACCACTGAAGCTTTCTTT. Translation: CSATTETTEAFF.

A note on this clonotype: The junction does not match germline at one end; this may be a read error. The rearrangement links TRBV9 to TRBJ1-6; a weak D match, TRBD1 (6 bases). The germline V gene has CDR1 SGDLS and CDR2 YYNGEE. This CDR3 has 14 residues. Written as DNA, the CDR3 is TGTGCCAGCAGTTTGGGACAAGGAGACTCACCCCACCACTTT. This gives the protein CASSLGQGDSPHHF.

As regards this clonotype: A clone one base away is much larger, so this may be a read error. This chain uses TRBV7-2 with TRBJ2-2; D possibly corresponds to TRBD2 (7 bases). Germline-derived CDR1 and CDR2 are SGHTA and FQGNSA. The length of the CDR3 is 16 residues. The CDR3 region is CAGSLVPGGVPGELFF. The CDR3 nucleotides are TGTGCCGGCAGCTTAGTCCCGGGGGGCGTTCCCGGGGAGCTGTTTTTT.

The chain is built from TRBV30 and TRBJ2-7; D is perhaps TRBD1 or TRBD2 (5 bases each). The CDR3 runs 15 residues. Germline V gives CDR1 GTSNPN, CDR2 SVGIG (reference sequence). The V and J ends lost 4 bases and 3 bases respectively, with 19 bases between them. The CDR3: CAWTRGDRAHYEQYF. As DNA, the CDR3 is TGTGCCTGGACCCGGGGCGACAGAGCCCACTACGAGCAGTACTTC. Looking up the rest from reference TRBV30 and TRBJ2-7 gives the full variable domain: SQTIHQWPATLVQPVGSPLSLECTVEGTSNPNLYWYRQAAGRGLQLLFYSVGIGQISSEVPQNLSASRPQDRQFILSSKKLLLSDSGFYLCAWTRGDRAHYEQYFGPGTRLTVT.

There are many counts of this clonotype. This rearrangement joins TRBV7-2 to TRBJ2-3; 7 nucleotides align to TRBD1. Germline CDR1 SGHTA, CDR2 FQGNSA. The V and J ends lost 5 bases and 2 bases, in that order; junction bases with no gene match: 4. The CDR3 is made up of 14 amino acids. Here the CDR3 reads CASSIGTATDTQYF. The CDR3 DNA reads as TGTGCCAGCAGCATTGGGACAGCCACAGATACGCAGTATTTT.

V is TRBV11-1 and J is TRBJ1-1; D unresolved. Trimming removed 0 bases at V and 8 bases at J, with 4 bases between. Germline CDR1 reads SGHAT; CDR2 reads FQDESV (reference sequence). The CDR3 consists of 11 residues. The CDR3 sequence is CASSLAKEAFF. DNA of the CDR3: TGTGCCAGCAGCTTAGCGAAAGAAGCTTTCTTT.

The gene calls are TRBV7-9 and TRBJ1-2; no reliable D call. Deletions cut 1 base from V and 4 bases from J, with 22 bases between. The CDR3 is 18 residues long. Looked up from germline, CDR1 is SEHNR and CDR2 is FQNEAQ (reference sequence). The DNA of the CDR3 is TGTGCCAGCAGCTTAGTTCCGCCCAGTAGTAAACGGGGCTATGGCTACACCTTC. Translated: CASSLVPPSSKRGYGYTF.

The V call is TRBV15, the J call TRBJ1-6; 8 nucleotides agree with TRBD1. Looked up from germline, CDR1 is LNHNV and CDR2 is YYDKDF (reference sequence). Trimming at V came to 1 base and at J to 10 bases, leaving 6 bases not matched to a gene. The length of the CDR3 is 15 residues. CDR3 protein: CATSRVKTGESPLHF. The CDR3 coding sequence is TGTGCCACCAGCAGAGTAAAGACAGGGGAGTCACCCCTCCACTTT.

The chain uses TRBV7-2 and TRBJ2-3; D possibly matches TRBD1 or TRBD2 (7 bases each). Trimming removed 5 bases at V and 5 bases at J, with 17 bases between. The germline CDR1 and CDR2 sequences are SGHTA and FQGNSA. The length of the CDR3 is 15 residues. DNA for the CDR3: TGTGCCAGCAGCCTGAGGCCAGGGGGGGAAGATACGCAGTATTTT. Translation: CASSLRPGGEDTQYF. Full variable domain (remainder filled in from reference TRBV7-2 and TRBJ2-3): GAGVSQSPSNKVTEKGKDVELRCDPISGHTALYWYRQSLGQGLEFLIYFQGNSAPDKSGLPSDRFSAERTGGSVSTLTIQRTQQEDSAVYLCASSLRPGGEDTQYFGPGTRLTVL.